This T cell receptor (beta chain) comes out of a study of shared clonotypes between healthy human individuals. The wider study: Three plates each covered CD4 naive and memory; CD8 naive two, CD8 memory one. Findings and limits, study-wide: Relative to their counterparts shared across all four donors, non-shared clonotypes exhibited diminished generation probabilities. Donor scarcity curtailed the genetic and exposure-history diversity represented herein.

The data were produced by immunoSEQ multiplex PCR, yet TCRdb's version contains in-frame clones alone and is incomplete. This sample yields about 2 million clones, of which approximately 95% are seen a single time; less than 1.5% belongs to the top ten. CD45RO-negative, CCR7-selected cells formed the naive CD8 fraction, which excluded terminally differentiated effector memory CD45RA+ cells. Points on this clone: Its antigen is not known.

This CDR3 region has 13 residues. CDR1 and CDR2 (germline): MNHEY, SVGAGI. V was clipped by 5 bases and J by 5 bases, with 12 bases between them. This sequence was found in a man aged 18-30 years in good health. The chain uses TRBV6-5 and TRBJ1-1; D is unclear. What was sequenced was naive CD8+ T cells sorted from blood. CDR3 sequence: CASSQLRRTEAFF. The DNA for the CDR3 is TGTGCCAGCAGTCAATTAAGGAGGACTGAAGCTTTCTTT.